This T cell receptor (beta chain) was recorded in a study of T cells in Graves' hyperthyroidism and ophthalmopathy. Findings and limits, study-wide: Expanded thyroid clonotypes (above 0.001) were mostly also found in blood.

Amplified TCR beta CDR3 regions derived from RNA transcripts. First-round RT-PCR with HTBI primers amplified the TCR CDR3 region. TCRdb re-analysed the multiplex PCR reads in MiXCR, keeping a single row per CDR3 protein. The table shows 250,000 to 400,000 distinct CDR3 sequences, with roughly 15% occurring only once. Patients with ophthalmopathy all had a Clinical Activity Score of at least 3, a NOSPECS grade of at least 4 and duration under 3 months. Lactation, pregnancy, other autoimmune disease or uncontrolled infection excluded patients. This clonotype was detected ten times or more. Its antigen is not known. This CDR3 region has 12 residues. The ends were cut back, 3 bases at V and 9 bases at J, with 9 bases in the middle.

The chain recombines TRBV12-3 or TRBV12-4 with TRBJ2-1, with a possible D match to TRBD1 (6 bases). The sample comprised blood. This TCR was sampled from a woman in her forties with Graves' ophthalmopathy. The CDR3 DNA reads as TGTGCCAGCAGTTTGGGGACAACTGAGCAGTTCTTC. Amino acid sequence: CASSLGTTEQFF.